The clone carrying this T cell receptor (beta chain) was recorded only once. The antigen is not known. PCR primers comprised 60 Vbeta and 13 Jbeta primers. TCRdb's table, derived via immunoSEQ multiplex PCR, lists solely in-frame clones and lacks some. This sample carries 140,000 or so clones, under 80% of them seen once, and the ten largest clones take roughly 4%. The sample comes from a study of cytomegalovirus exposure and HLA in healthy donors. General study results and limits: A later look showed TCR association rates differing by HLA locus, highest for DRB1 and lowest for HLA-C.

CDR1 KGHSH and CDR2 LQKENI come from the germline V gene. The CDR3 length is 16 residues. With 2 bases clipped from V and 6 bases from J, the junction kept 7 bases outside the gene matches. Sample: PBMCs. The TCR sequence derives from a man younger than 35 in good health and CMV-seropositive. The rearrangement joins TRBV18 to TRBJ2-2; the match to TRBD1 covers 9 bases. Here the CDR3 reads CASSPVSGQGAGELFF. DNA for the CDR3: TGTGCCAGCTCACCAGTATCGGGACAGGGTGCCGGGGAGCTGTTTTTT. Filled out from reference TRBV18 and TRBJ2-2, the complete variable domain reads NAGVMQNPRHLVRRRGQEARLRCSPMKGHSHVYWYRQLPEEGLKFMVYLQKENIIDESGMPKERFSAEFPKEGPSILRIQQVVRGDSAAYFCASSPVSGQGAGELFFGEGSRLTVL.